This T cell receptor (beta chain) was identified during a study of cytomegalovirus exposure and HLA in healthy donors. The germline V gene encodes CDR1 SGHRS and CDR2 YFSETQ. The junction had 1 base not matched to a gene; V was cut back by 2 bases and J by 0 bases. The CDR3 contains 15 residues. The PCR employed 60 Vbeta primers together with 13 Jbeta primers. The assay was immunoSEQ multiplex PCR, and TCRdb's table has in-frame clones only and misses some. The sample yields around 180,000 clones, about 87% seen once. Sequenced material: PBMCs. The rearrangement uses TRBV5-1 and TRBJ1-5, with TRBD1 matching over 8 bases. The source of this sequence is a young woman in good health and CMV-seronegative. CDR3 in amino acids: CASSFQGASNQPQHF. CDR3 coding DNA: TGCGCCAGCAGCTTCCAGGGGGCTAGCAATCAGCCCCAGCATTTT.